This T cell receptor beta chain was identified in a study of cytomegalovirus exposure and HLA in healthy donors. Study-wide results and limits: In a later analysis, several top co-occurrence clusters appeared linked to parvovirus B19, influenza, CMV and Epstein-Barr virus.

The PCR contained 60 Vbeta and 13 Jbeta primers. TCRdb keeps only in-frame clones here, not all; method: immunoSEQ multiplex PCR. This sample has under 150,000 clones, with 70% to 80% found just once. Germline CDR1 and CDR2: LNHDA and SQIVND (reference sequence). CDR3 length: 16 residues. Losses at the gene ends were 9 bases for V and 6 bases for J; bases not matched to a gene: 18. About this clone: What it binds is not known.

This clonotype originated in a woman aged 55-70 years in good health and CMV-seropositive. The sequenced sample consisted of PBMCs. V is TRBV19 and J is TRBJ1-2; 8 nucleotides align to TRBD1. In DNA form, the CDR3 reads TGTGCCAGCCGATCCCTCGGCAGGGGGCGCGACGATGGCTACACCTTC. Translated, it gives CASRSLGRGRDDGYTF.